This TCR beta chain was identified during a study of T cell responses to AZD1222 COVID-19 vaccine. Study-wide background: Samples with a second dose at about 4 or about 12 weeks were pooled together.

Produced via immunoSEQ multiplex PCR; TCRdb's table is partial and in-frame only. The sample holds about 170,000 clones, approximately 93% seen once. As to this clone: Its antigen is still unknown.

Study-level points and caveats: Unmutated variant regions are reportedly the target of nearly half of TCRs that are spike-specific. White British people made up most donors, females outnumbered males, and clonal diversity was possibly underestimated. Along spike, vaccine-associated CD4 TCRs were found throughout, with dominance at 160-218 and 743-854.

This CDR3 contains 12 residues. Trimming pared 0 bases from V and 5 bases from J, leaving 3 bases between. CDR1 is MNHEY, CDR2 SVGEGT, per germline. The sequences come from peripheral blood, collected on day 0 of AZD1222 vaccination. The source is an adult in good health. The chain couples TRBV6-2 or TRBV6-3 to TRBJ2-3; no definite D call. The CDR3 loop is CASSYSRDTQYF. CDR3 coding DNA: TGTGCCAGCAGTTACTCGAGAGATACGCAGTATTTT.